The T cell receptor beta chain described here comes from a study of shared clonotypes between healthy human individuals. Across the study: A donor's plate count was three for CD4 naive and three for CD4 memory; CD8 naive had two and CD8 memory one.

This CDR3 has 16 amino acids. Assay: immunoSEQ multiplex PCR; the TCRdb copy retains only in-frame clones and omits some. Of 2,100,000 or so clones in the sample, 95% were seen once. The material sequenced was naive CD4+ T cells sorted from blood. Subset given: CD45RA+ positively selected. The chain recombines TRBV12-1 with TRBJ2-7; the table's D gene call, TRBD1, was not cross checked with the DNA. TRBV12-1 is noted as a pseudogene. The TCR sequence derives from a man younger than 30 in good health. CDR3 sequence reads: CASSFYLDRVSYEQYF. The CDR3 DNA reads TGTGCCAGCAGCTTTTATCTCGACAGAGTCTCCTACGAGCAGTACTTC.